This T cell receptor (beta chain) was profiled in a study of blood T cell repertoires in COVID-19. This CDR3 is built from 18 residues. The ends were cut back, 6 bases at V and 5 bases at J, with 28 bases in the middle. The germline V gene has CDR1 SNHLY and CDR2 FYNNEI. Repertoires were generated with immunoSEQ multiplex PCR, while TCRdb's copy carries only in-frame clones and drops some. In the table there are roughly 260,000 clones, 75% to 90% of which are singletons. The chain joins TRBV2 to TRBJ1-1, with D unclear. The TCR was taken from a woman in her thirties or forties with acute or convalescent COVID-19. The sequenced sample consisted of peripheral blood. The CDR3 DNA sequence: TGTGCCAGCAGGCCCCGCTCGGGTGCTGTTCACCGGGGAACTGAAGCTTTCTTT. This translates into CASRPRSGAVHRGTEAFF.